The following is a T cell receptor beta chain sequence with its context. Its antigen is not known. Some clones are missing from TCRdb's copy, which holds only in-frame ones; the method was immunoSEQ multiplex PCR. The sample shows 130,000 or so clones, approximately 90% of them seen only once. These data belong to a study of T cell responses to AZD1222 COVID-19 vaccine. Study-wide results and limits: Repertoire samples came only from after the peak T cell response. The study identified only six AZD1222 recipients as seropositive at baseline.

V dropped 0 bases and J dropped 9; count of bases not matched to a gene: 5. Looked up from germline, CDR1 is LGHNA and CDR2 is YSLEER. The CDR3 totals 15 residues. Sequences were derived from peripheral blood, sampled 28 days after the second dose of the MenACWY control vaccine. The TCR comes from an adult who received the MenACWY meningococcal vaccine as a control. The V gene is TRBV4-3, the J gene TRBJ1-6; 7 positions agree with TRBD1. The CDR3 DNA sequence: TGCGCCAGCAGCCAAGATGAAGGGGGCAGTTCACCCCTCCACTTT. This encodes CASSQDEGGSSPLHF.